In this sample, the clone carrying this T cell receptor beta chain turned up a few times. The antigen remains undetermined. The sample originates from a study of response to subunit inactivated influenza vaccine. Each CDR3 protein gets one entry after TCRdb re-called the RT-PCR reads with MiXCR. The sample consists of fewer than 750,000 distinct CDR3 sequences, 12% to 15% of them appearing once. V was pared by 6 bases and J by 4 bases, with 8 bases of the junction left unmatched. The CDR3 sequence is 16 residues long. Germline V gene sequence: CDR1 MNHEY, CDR2 SVGEGT. Study-wide findings and caveats: After each seasonal influenza vaccination, few new T cells are recruited, the authors suggested.

The V call is TRBV6-2 or TRBV6-3, the J call TRBJ2-1; 11 bases match TRBD1. This receptor was identified in a man aged 45-60 years who received an inactivated influenza vaccine. Source: PBMCs from blood, taken about 12 days after vaccination. The CDR3 here is CASSFYRDRGYNEQFF. The CDR3 DNA reads as TGTGCCAGCAGCTTCTACCGGGACAGGGGGTACAATGAGCAGTTCTTC.